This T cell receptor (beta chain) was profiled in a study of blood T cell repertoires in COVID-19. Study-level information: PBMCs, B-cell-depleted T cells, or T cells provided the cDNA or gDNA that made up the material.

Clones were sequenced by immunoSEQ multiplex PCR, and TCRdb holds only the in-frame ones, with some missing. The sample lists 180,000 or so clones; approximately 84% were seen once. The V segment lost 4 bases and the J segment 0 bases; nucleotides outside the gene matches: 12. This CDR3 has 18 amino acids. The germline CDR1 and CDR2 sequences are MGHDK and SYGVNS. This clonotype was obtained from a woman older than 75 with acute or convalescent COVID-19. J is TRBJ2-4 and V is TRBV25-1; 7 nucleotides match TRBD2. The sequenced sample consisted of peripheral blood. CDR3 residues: CASSGPKTSSLAKNIQYF. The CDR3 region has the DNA TGTGCCAGCAGTGGACCCAAGACTAGCAGCTTAGCCAAAAACATTCAGTACTTC.